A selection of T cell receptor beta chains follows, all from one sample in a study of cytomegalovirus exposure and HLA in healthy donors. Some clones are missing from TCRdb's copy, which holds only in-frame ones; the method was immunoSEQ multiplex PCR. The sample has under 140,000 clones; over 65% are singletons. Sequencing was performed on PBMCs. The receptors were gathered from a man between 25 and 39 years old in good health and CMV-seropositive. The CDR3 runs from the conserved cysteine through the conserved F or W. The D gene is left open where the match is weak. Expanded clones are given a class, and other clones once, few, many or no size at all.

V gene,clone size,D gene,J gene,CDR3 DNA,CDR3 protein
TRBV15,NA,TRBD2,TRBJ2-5,TGTGCCACCAGCAGCTTAGCGGGGAGAGAGACCCAGTACTTC,CATSSLAGRETQYF
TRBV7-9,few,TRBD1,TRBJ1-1,TGTGCCAGCAGCCCAGGACAGGGTTGGTCCACTGAAGCTTTCTTT,CASSPGQGWSTEAFF
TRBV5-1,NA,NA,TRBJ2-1,TGCGCCAGTAACAGGGACTCCTACAATGAGCAGTTCTTC,CASNRDSYNEQFF
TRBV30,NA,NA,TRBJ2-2,TGTGCCTGCAGGCGCCACGGCACCGGGGAGCTGTTTTTT,CACRRHGTGELFF
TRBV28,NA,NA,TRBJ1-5,TGTGCCAGCAGTTTTGGGGGCAGGGCAGGCCAGCCCCAGCATTTT,CASSFGGRAGQPQHF
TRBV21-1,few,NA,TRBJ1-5,TGTGCCAGCAGCAAAGAAGGGACATCAAGCAATCAGCCCCAGCATTTT,CASSKEGTSSNQPQHF
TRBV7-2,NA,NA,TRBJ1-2,TGTGCCAGCAGCTTAGGGGGAGGGGCGGGATATGGCTACACCTTC,CASSLGGGAGYGYTF
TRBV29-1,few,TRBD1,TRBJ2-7,TGCAGCGTTGAAGACCTGCGACAGGGAACCTACGAGCAGTACTTC,CSVEDLRQGTYEQYF
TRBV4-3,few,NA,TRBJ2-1,TGCGCCAGCAGCCTGGGCAAATCCTACAATGAGCAGTTCTTC,CASSLGKSYNEQFF
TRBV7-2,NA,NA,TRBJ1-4,TGTGCCAGCAGCTTAACAGCAACTAATGAAAAACTGTTTTTT,CASSLTATNEKLFF